One T cell receptor (beta chain) is described in this entry. What it binds is not known. The data stem from a study of cytomegalovirus exposure and HLA in healthy donors. Findings and limits, study-wide: The authors confirmed in vitro that three CMV-associated chains were specific for CMV antigens.

PCR employed 60 Vbeta and 13 Jbeta primers. The protocol was immunoSEQ multiplex PCR, while the TCRdb copy is restricted to in-frame clones and leaves out a portion. The data contain 95,000 to 100,000 clones, about 74% of them singletons. CDR1 and CDR2 (germline): SEHNR, FQNEAQ (reference sequence). V was clipped by 2 bases and J by 1 base; unmatched bases: 7. The CDR3 is 16 residues long. V usage is TRBV7-9 and J usage is TRBJ1-1, with 7 nucleotides matching TRBD1. The sequenced material came from PBMCs. This sequence originates from a female donor in good health and CMV-seronegative. CDR3 DNA sequence: TGTGCCAGCAGCTTACCAGGGGACAGACGGAACACTGAAGCTTTCTTT. This sequence encodes CASSLPGDRRNTEAFF.